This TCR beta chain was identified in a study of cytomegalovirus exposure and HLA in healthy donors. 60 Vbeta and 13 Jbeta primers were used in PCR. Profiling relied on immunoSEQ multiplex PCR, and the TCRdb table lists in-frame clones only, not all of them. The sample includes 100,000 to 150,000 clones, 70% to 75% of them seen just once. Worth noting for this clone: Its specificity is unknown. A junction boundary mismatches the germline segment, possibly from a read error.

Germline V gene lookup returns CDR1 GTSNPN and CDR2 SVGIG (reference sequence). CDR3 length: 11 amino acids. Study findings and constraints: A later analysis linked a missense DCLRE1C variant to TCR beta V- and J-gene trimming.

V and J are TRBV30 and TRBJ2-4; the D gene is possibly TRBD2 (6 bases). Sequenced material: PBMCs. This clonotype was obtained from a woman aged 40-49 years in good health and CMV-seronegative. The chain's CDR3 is CAWSLRDSLNF. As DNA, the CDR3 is TGTGCCTGGAGCCTCAGGGACTCTTTAAACTTC.